One and the same sample provided the 15 T cell receptor beta chains below, sequenced in a study of T cell responses to AZD1222 COVID-19 vaccine. Using immunoSEQ multiplex PCR, the repertoire was profiled, and TCRdb retains in-frame clones only, with some absent. This table holds about 170,000 clones, 87% found once. The sequences come from peripheral blood, collected 28 days after the second AZD1222 dose. The origin of the receptors is an adult who received the AZD1222 COVID-19 vaccine.

The chain combines TRBV6-1 with TRBJ2-7; possible D gene TRBD1, 5 bases. The CDR3 covers 15 residues. V lost 3 bases, J lost 5 bases, and 17 bases lay in between. Germline assignment: CDR1 MNHNS and CDR2 SASEGT. DNA of the CDR3: TGTGCCAGCAGTGACGAGACAGCGAGTCCCCACGAGCAGTACTTC. This gives the protein CASSDETASPHEQYF.

This clone has just a few counts. CDR3 DNA: TGCGCCAGCAGTGATAGGGGGGTAAGCAATCAGCCCCAGCATTTT. The encoded protein is CASSDRGVSNQPQHF. The V and J genes are TRBV10-1 and TRBJ1-5; D possibly corresponds to TRBD1 (6 bases). The CDR3 totals 15 residues. The V end was cut by 3 bases, the J end by 1 base, with 10 bases between. Germline loops: CDR1 WNHNN, CDR2 SYGVQD (reference sequence).

In nucleotides, the CDR3 is TGTGCCAGCAGCCTAACAATGAACACTGAAGCTTTCTTT. It translates to CASSLTMNTEAFF. The chain has TRBV7-9 and TRBJ1-1; D remains unclear. CDR1 is SEHNR, CDR2 FQNEAQ, per germline (reference sequence). There are 13 residues in the CDR3. Trimming cost V 5 bases and J 0 bases, with 7 bases left between them.

The J gene is TRBJ2-3, the V gene TRBV5-4; D gene uncertain. Trimming removed 0 bases from V and 2 bases from J, with 10 bases in between. CDR1 SGHNT and CDR2 YYREEE come from the germline V gene (reference sequence). The CDR3 extends over 15 amino acids. The CDR3 bases are TGTGCCAGCAGCTTGGAGGGATTCAACACAGATACGCAGTATTTT. It translates to CASSLEGFNTDTQYF.

The chain carries TRBV12-3 or TRBV12-4 and TRBJ2-5; D perhaps matches TRBD1 (5 bases). This CDR3 has 13 amino acids. The V and J ends lost 6 bases and 2 bases respectively, with 10 bases between them. The CDR3 DNA is TGTGCCAGCAGGCAGACAGAACAAGAGACCCAGTACTTC. Protein: CASRQTEQETQYF.

The chain has TRBV10-3 and TRBJ2-3, with 8 bases identical to TRBD2. CDR3 length: 16 amino acids. Germline V lookup: CDR1 ENHRY, CDR2 SYGVKD. J was trimmed by 6 bases and V by 3 bases; bases with no gene match: 11. CDR3 in DNA: TGTGCCATCAGTGACGGCACGCGGGGGGTCTCCGATACGCAGTATTTT. Translating gives CAISDGTRGVSDTQYF.

The chain uses TRBV15 and TRBJ2-7; 10 positions match TRBD2. Germline V gene sequence: CDR1 LNHNV, CDR2 YYDKDF (reference sequence). The CDR3 has 16 residues. The V segment lost 5 bases and the J segment 2 bases; nucleotides outside the gene matches: 9. In nucleotides, the CDR3 is TGTGCCACCAGCCTAATCAGGAGCGGGGGGGCCTACGAGCAGTACTTC. Translation gives CATSLIRSGGAYEQYF.

The V call is TRBV9, the J call TRBJ1-6; 8 bases are a match to TRBD1. J gave up 6 bases and V 1 base, and 3 bases lay outside the gene matches. The CDR3 extends over 15 amino acids. Germline V gene lookup returns CDR1 SGDLS and CDR2 YYNGEE. This CDR3 is CASSVTGQGNSPLHF. CDR3 bases: TGTGCCAGCAGCGTAACTGGACAGGGTAATTCACCCCTCCACTTT. Variable domain in full (rest from reference TRBV9 and TRBJ1-6): DSGVTQTPKHLITATGQRVTLRCSPRSGDLSVYWYQQSLDQGLQFLIQYYNGEERAKGNILERFSAQQFPDLHSELNLSSLELGDSALYFCASSVTGQGNSPLHFGNGTRLTVT.

This chain uses TRBV7-9 with TRBJ2-2; 8 bases are shared with TRBD2. The trim removed 2 bases at V and 4 bases at J, leaving 3 bases unmatched. The CDR3 is 15 amino acids. CDR1 is SEHNR, CDR2 FQNEAQ, per germline (reference sequence). In DNA form, the CDR3 reads TGTGCCAGCAGCTTACTAGCGGGTGGCACCGGGGAGCTGTTTTTT. Translating gives CASSLLAGGTGELFF.

This chain uses TRBV7-9 with TRBJ1-6, with D perhaps TRBD1 (5 bases). This CDR3 is 16 amino acids long. Trimming took off 3 bases at V and 5 bases at J, with 14 bases between the two ends. CDR1 and CDR2 from the germline V gene are SEHNR and FQNEAQ (reference sequence). This chain's CDR3 is CASSFSAGTDNSPLHF. CDR3 DNA sequence: TGTGCCAGCAGCTTCTCAGCGGGGACCGATAATTCACCCCTCCACTTT. Looking up the rest from reference TRBV7-9 and TRBJ1-6 gives the full variable domain: DTGVSQNPRHKITKRGQNVTFRCDPISEHNRLYWYRQTLGQGPEFLTYFQNEAQLEKSRLLSDRFSAERPKGSFSTLEIQRTEQGDSAMYLCASSFSAGTDNSPLHFGNGTRLTVT.

The chain links TRBV5-6 to TRBJ1-2, with 7 bases lining up with TRBD1. The germline V gene has CDR1 SGHDT and CDR2 YYEEEE. The V and J ends lost 9 bases and 4 bases, in that order; junction bases with no gene match: 12. This CDR3 is built from 14 residues. In DNA form, the CDR3 reads TGTGCCACCTCCTCCCCAAGGACAGGCTATGGCTACACCTTC. It translates to CATSSPRTGYGYTF.

The chain recombines TRBV10-3 with TRBJ2-6; D is uncertain. The CDR3 sequence is 14 residues long. The V gene's germline CDR1 is ENHRY and CDR2 SYGVKD. Trimming removed 3 bases at V and 0 bases at J, with 3 bases between. In nucleotides, the CDR3 is TGTGCCATCAGTGACAGCTCTGGGGCCAACGTCCTGACTTTC. As protein: CAISDSSGANVLTF.

Here the CDR3 DNA reads TGTGCCAGCAGCTTGGCCGGATTTAACTATGGCTACACCTTC. As protein: CASSLAGFNYGYTF. The V gene is TRBV5-6, the J gene TRBJ1-2; D is unresolved. V lost 0 bases and J lost 1, with 7 bases in between. Looked up from germline, CDR1 is SGHDT and CDR2 is YYEEEE. The CDR3 extends over 14 amino acids.

The CDR3 coding sequence is TGTGCCAGTAGCCTTAGGGTTAGGGACAGCAGCTCTGGGGCCAACGTCCTGACTTTC. Protein: CASSLRVRDSSSGANVLTF. This chain uses TRBV19 with TRBJ2-6; 7 nucleotides agree with TRBD1. J gave up 0 bases and V 6 bases, and 14 bases lay outside the gene matches. CDR1 is LNHDA and CDR2 is SQIVND in the germline V gene (reference sequence). The CDR3 has 19 residues.

The chain has TRBV11-2 and TRBJ1-5; D unclear. This CDR3 spans 17 amino acids. The V and J ends lost 5 bases and 2 bases respectively, with 19 bases between them. The V gene's germline CDR1 is SGHAT and CDR2 FQNNGV. The chain's CDR3 is CASSALPKGQGNQPQHF. The CDR3 DNA reads TGTGCCAGCAGCGCGCTACCAAAAGGGCAGGGCAATCAGCCCCAGCATTTT.